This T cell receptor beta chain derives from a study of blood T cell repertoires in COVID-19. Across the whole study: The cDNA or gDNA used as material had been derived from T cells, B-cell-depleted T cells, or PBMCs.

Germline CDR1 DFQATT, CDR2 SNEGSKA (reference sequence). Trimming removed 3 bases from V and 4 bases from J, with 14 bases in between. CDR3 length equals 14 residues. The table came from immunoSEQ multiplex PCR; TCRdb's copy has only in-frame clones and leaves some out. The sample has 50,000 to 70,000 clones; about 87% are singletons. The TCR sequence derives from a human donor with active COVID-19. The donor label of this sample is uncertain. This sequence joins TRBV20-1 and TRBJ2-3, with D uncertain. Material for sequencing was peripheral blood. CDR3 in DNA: TGCAGTGCTAGTTATGAATCGAGCGCAGATACGCAGTATTTT. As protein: CSASYESSADTQYF.